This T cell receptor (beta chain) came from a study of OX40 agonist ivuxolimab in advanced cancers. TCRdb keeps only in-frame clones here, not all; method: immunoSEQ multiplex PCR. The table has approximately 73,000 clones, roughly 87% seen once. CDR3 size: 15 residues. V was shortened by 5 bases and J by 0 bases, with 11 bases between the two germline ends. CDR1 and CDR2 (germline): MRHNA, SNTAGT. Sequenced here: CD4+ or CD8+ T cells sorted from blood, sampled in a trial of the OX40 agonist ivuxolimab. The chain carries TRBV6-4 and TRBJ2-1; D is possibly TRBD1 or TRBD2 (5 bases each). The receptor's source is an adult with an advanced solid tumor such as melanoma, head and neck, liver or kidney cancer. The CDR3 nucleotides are TGTGCCAGCAGTCCCGGGGCGACCTCCTACAATGAGCAGTTCTTC. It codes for CASSPGATSYNEQFF.